This TCR beta chain was sequenced during a study of spatial heterogeneity in lung cancer. As for the study in general: There was a strong correlation between the counts of TCR transcripts measured in tumor regions and a T cell transcriptional module score that was calculated from matched bulk RNA-seq.

Each CDR3 protein is one row after TCRdb ran MiXCR on the 5' RACE reads. The sample carries about 14,000 distinct CDR3 sequences, 3% to 4% recorded once. Stated time point: sample taken at primary tumor resection. Whole-study findings and limits: There was tracking of ubiquitous and regional nonsynonymous mutations by the respective counts of ubiquitous and regional expanded TCRs. For expanded intratumoral alpha and beta TCRs, counts tracked tumor mutation counts. Estimated coverage of tumor T cells was about 7% for alpha and 11% to 15% for beta chains.

The germline V gene has CDR1 SGHTA and CDR2 FQGNSA. The J segment lost 4 bases and the V segment lost 5 bases, leaving 5 bases of the junction unmatched. The CDR3 runs 15 residues. The sample holds many counts of this clonotype. Its antigen remains unknown. The material sequenced was lung tumor tissue, taken at surgery. This chain links TRBV7-2 with TRBJ2-1, with 10 bases aligning to TRBD2. The clonotype originates from a male donor with early-stage non-small cell lung cancer. CDR3 residues: CASSRSSGGYNEQFF. As DNA, the CDR3 is TGTGCCAGCAGCCGATCTAGCGGGGGATACAATGAGCAGTTCTTC.